This TCR beta chain derives from a study of blood T cell repertoires in COVID-19. Study in general: Sites across the United States, Italy and Spain contributed samples from acute and convalescent COVID-19. The cDNA or gDNA used as material had been derived from T cells, B-cell-depleted T cells, or PBMCs.

This clone appeared a few times. CDR3 length equals 13 residues. The V and J ends lost 3 bases and 5 bases, in that order; junction bases with no gene match: 4. Germline V CDR1 and CDR2: SGHAT, FQNNGV. Original analysis: Cell counts per sample came from amplifying reference gene primers. Measured with immunoSEQ multiplex PCR; TCRdb has only the in-frame clones, and not every one. V and J calls and clone size come straight from that table; D and trimming were deduced from the DNA. The sample shows over 35,000 clones, about four fifths of them seen only once. The TCR originated in a human donor with acute or convalescent COVID-19. The donor label of this sample is uncertain. The sequencing input was peripheral blood. The chain uses TRBV11-2 and TRBJ2-7; 7 bases are shared with TRBD1. The CDR3 loop is CASSLTGINEQYF. Written as DNA, the CDR3 is TGTGCCAGCAGCTTGACAGGGATAAACGAGCAGTACTTC.